This TCR beta chain was obtained from a study of blood T cells in healthy people across ages. Alongside a J-beta primer mix, a sample-barcoded 5' primer served in a second PCR lasting 7 to 11 cycles. MiXCR, run by TCRdb on the 5' RACE reads, gives a single entry per CDR3 protein. The table lists roughly 790,000 distinct CDR3 sequences, roughly 44% of them singletons, with 20% in the top ten. CDR1 SGDLS and CDR2 YYNGEE come from the germline V gene. The CDR3 extends over 16 amino acids. The V and J ends lost 4 bases and 3 bases respectively, with 18 bases between them. The sample taken for sequencing was blood. This TCR came from a woman aged 55-70 years in good health. The chain uses TRBV9 and TRBJ2-3; tentatively, D is TRBD2 (5 bases). The DNA of the CDR3 is TGTGCCAGCAGCTTAGACCCTGCCGGGATGACAGATACGCAGTATTTT. Protein: CASSLDPAGMTDTQYF.